A selection of T cell receptor beta chains follows, all from one sample in a study of cytomegalovirus exposure and HLA in healthy donors. Sequencing used immunoSEQ multiplex PCR; TCRdb keeps in-frame clones, though not all of them. The data hold about 210,000 clones, with about 88% observed a single time. The sample was PBMCs. These TCRs come from a woman in her 30s in good health and CMV-seronegative. The CDR3 runs from the conserved cysteine through the conserved F or W. The D gene is left open where the match is weak. Size tells how often a clone was seen (once, few, many) or the class of an expanded clone, and some rows leave it out.

j_gene | d_gene | abundance | v_gene | CDR3aa | CDR3nt
TRBJ2-1 | TRBD2 | NA | TRBV5-1 | CASSLVLGGSYNEQFF | TGCGCCAGCAGCTTGGTTCTGGGGGGGTCCTACAATGAGCAGTTCTTC
TRBJ2-2 | NA | NA | TRBV11-2 | CASSLDRAAAGGELFF | TGTGCCAGCAGCTTAGATAGGGCCGCGGCGGGCGGGGAGCTGTTTTTT
TRBJ2-3 | TRBD2 | NA | TRBV5-4 | CASSSTSGGRGDTQYF | TGTGCCAGCAGCTCCACTAGCGGGGGGCGAGGAGATACGCAGTATTTT
TRBJ1-2 | TRBD1 | NA | TRBV28 | CAMADRALAGYTF | TGTGCCATGGCGGACAGGGCCCTAGCTGGCTACACCTTC
TRBJ2-7 | NA | NA | TRBV6-6 | CASRPPGNPDEQYF | TGTGCCAGCAGGCCACCAGGGAATCCCGACGAGCAGTACTTC
TRBJ2-1 | TRBD2 | NA | TRBV6-4 | CASSENRAGLSSYNEQFF | TGTGCCAGCAGTGAAAACCGAGCGGGACTGAGCTCCTACAATGAGCAGTTCTTC
TRBJ1-1 | NA | NA | TRBV4-1 | CASSQRTVNTEAFF | TGCGCCAGCAGCCAGAGGACAGTGAACACTGAAGCTTTCTTT
TRBJ2-1 | NA | NA | TRBV5-1 | CASSLARLGDQGQFF | TGCGCCAGCAGCTTGGCACGTTTAGGAGATCAAGGGCAGTTCTTC
TRBJ2-2 | NA | NA | TRBV15 | CATSFVWPSDPNTGELFF | TGTGCCACCAGCTTCGTTTGGCCTAGCGACCCGAACACCGGGGAGCTGTTTTTT
TRBJ2-5 | NA | few | TRBV5-5 | CASRSRPGSSETQYF | TGTGCCAGCAGATCCCGGCCAGGTTCCTCGGAGACCCAGTACTTC
TRBJ2-3 | TRBD2 | NA | TRBV2 | CASRGLAGITDTQYF | TGTGCCAGCAGAGGACTAGCGGGAATCACAGATACGCAGTATTTT
TRBJ2-1 | TRBD1 | NA | TRBV18 | CASSMGQGSDEQFF | TGTGCCAGCTCAATGGGACAGGGATCAGATGAGCAGTTCTTC
TRBJ2-1 | TRBD2 | NA | TRBV6-1 | CASRSSGRNEQFF | TGTGCCAGCAGGAGTAGCGGGAGGAATGAGCAGTTCTTC
TRBJ2-1 | TRBD2 | few | TRBV7-2 | CASSLVRLAVYNEQFF | TGTGCCAGCAGCTTAGTGCGACTAGCGGTATACAATGAGCAGTTCTTC
TRBJ2-3 | NA | NA | TRBV5-1 | CASSLAGESDTQYF | TGCGCCAGCAGCTTGGCAGGGGAGTCAGATACGCAGTATTTT
TRBJ1-5 | NA | NA | TRBV28 | CASSFKGDQPQHF | TGTGCCAGCAGTTTTAAGGGGGATCAGCCCCAGCATTTT
TRBJ2-7 | TRBD2 | NA | TRBV6-5 | CASSRTSASLGEQYF | TGTGCCAGCAGTCGCACTAGCGCCAGTTTGGGGGAGCAGTACTTC
TRBJ2-7 | NA | NA | TRBV6-1 | CASSEVLFYEQYF | TGTGCCAGCAGTGAAGTACTGTTTTACGAGCAGTACTTC
TRBJ2-3 | NA | NA | TRBV7-3 | CASSPDDSSTDTQYF | TGTGCCAGCAGCCCAGACGACTCTAGCACAGATACGCAGTATTTT
TRBJ1-2 | TRBD1 | NA | TRBV10-1 | CASSPAPDRGQLGYTF | TGCGCCAGCAGTCCAGCCCCCGACAGGGGGCAGTTAGGCTACACCTTC
TRBJ2-1 | NA | NA | TRBV20-1 | CSAARDEQFF | TGCAGTGCTGCACGCGATGAGCAGTTCTTC
TRBJ2-5 | TRBD2 | NA | TRBV18 | CASSPGLGVEGGETQYF | TGTGCCAGCTCCCCGGGACTAGGGGTGGAAGGCGGAGAGACCCAGTACTTC
TRBJ1-2 | NA | once | TRBV13 | CASRDPRRGYGYTF | TGTGCCAGCAGAGATCCCAGGAGGGGCTATGGCTACACCTTC
TRBJ2-7 | NA | NA | TRBV29-1 | CSFWGQGHEQYF | TGCAGCTTTTGGGGCCAGGGCCACGAGCAGTACTTC